The 18 T cell receptor beta chains reported below all come from one sample, sequenced in a study of blood T cell repertoires in COVID-19. Libraries were prepared by immunoSEQ multiplex PCR; TCRdb keeps only in-frame clonotypes and omits some of them. Of some 400,000 clones in the sample, about 89% are singletons; the top ten hold 0.8% to 0.9%. Material for sequencing was PBMCs or T cells enriched from blood (not recorded which). All receptors come from a woman aged 40 to 55 who had been exposed to COVID-19.

This chain connects TRBV5-1 to TRBJ1-1; D gene ambiguous. CDR1 and CDR2 (germline): SGHRS, YFSETQ. CDR3 size: 14 residues. Trimming removed 1 base at V and 4 bases at J, with 11 bases between. For the CDR3, the DNA is TGCGCCAGCAGCTTGACCGTGAGGAGCACTGAAGCTTTCTTT. Translated, it gives CASSLTVRSTEAFF.

The CDR3 DNA reads TGTGCCAGCAGCGTAGGAGATAAGGAGACCCAGTACTTC. The encoded protein is CASSVGDKETQYF. This chain joins TRBV9 and TRBJ2-5; no reliable D call. With 0 bases removed from V and 5 bases from J, the gap between germline ends came to 8 bases. This CDR3 comprises 13 residues. Germline values: CDR1 SGDLS, CDR2 YYNGEE.

The CDR3: CASTPTQGRGYTF. CDR3 DNA sequence: TGCGCCAGTACACCTACACAGGGACGGGGCTACACCTTC. The chain joins TRBV10-2 to TRBJ1-2, with D possibly TRBD1 on 6 matching bases. CDR1 is WSHSY, CDR2 SAAADI, per germline. The CDR3 has 13 residues. Trimming cost V 9 bases and J 8 bases, with 19 bases left between them.

The rearrangement joins TRBV7-2 to TRBJ2-3; possible D gene TRBD1, 5 bases. Germline loops: CDR1 SGHTA, CDR2 FQGNSA. CDR3 length: 15 amino acids. The V end was cut by 2 bases, the J end by 2 bases, with 11 bases between. CDR3: CASSLSQGNTDTQYF. As DNA, the CDR3 is TGTGCCAGCAGCTTATCCCAGGGAAACACAGATACGCAGTATTTT.

The chain joins TRBV27 to TRBJ2-3; 8 bases are shared with TRBD1. V was pared by 1 base and J by 1 base, with 4 bases of the junction left unmatched. The CDR3 contains 16 residues. CDR1 and CDR2 (germline): MNHEY, SMNVEV (reference sequence). The CDR3 here is CASSLWRGQGTDTQYF. CDR3 nucleotides: TGTGCCAGCAGTTTATGGCGGGGACAGGGCACAGATACGCAGTATTTT.

The V and J genes are TRBV2 and TRBJ1-2; D ambiguous. This CDR3 comprises 15 residues. Trimming stripped 6 bases from V and 3 bases from J, with 17 bases between. Germline-derived CDR1 and CDR2 are SNHLY and FYNNEI. CDR3 protein: CASRPSTGGDYGYTF. In nucleotides, the CDR3 is TGTGCCAGCAGACCATCAACGGGAGGTGACTATGGCTACACCTTC.

V gene TRBV15 combines with J gene TRBJ1-1, with D uncertain. This CDR3 contains 15 residues. Germline CDR1 is LNHNV and CDR2 is YYDKDF (reference sequence). V lost 1 base and J 5 bases, leaving 14 bases between the germline ends. The CDR3 nucleotides read TGTGCCACCAGCAGAGCTCCAGTGGGAGGGACTGAAGCTTTCTTT. Its translation is CATSRAPVGGTEAFF.

The chain uses TRBV18 and TRBJ1-2, with 8 bases that match TRBD1. CDR3 length: 13 amino acids. Trimming took 3 bases from V and 8 from J; bases not matched to a gene: 5. Germline V gene sequence: CDR1 KGHSH, CDR2 LQKENI. In DNA form, the CDR3 reads TGTGCCAGCTCACCTCGACAGGGGTGGGGCTACACCTTC. It specifies CASSPRQGWGYTF.

This clone was picked up a small number of times. The chain employs TRBV30 and TRBJ1-5; D may be TRBD1 (5 bases). V was pared by 2 bases and J by 4 bases, with 9 bases between. Germline CDR1 and CDR2: GTSNPN and SVGIG (reference sequence). The CDR3 contains 13 residues. The CDR3 here is CAWSTGGNQPQHF. The CDR3 coding sequence is TGTGCCTGGAGTACCGGGGGAAATCAGCCCCAGCATTTT.

This clone showed up just once. The chain carries TRBV7-6 and TRBJ1-1; 7 bases agree with TRBD1. The germline gives CDR1 SGHVS, CDR2 FNYEAQ. The trim removed 5 bases at V and 1 base at J, leaving 7 bases unmatched. The CDR3 extends over 15 amino acids. The CDR3: CASSPQTGWNTEAFF. Written as DNA, the CDR3 is TGTGCCAGCAGCCCCCAGACAGGGTGGAACACTGAAGCTTTCTTT. The whole variable domain, remainder taken from reference TRBV7-6 and TRBJ1-1, is GAGVSQSPRYKVTKRGQDVALRCDPISGHVSLYWYRQALGQGPEFLTYFNYEAQQDKSGLPNDRFSAERPEGSISTLTIQRTEQRDSAMYRCASSPQTGWNTEAFFGQGTRLTVV.

The chain uses TRBV12-5 and TRBJ1-5, with 8 bases that match TRBD1. The CDR3 has 14 amino acids. Germline loops: CDR1 LGHNT, CDR2 FRNRAP. V trimming: 6 bases; J trimming: 6 bases; junction bases outside the gene matches: 7. The CDR3 sequence: CASGSGGMGQPQHF. For the CDR3, the DNA is TGTGCTAGTGGCTCAGGGGGCATGGGTCAGCCCCAGCATTTT.

This chain uses TRBV9 with TRBJ2-2, with 8 bases matching TRBD2. Trimming at V came to 0 bases and at J to 6 bases, leaving 7 bases not matched to a gene. Germline V gene lookup returns CDR1 SGDLS and CDR2 YYNGEE. This CDR3 has 16 residues. CDR3 coding DNA: TGTGCCAGCAGCGTAGGGGCGCGGGGGGAAGCCGGGGAGCTGTTTTTT. Amino acid sequence: CASSVGARGEAGELFF.

The V gene is TRBV23-1, the J gene TRBJ1-4; 10 bases fit TRBD1. TRBV23-1 is an open reading frame whose function is uncertain. The CDR3 is 19 residues long. With 3 bases clipped from V and 0 bases from J, the junction kept 10 bases outside the gene matches. The CDR3 sequence: CASSQFDRGPSATNEKLFF. The CDR3 nucleotides read TGCGCCAGCAGTCAGTTCGACAGGGGGCCGTCGGCAACTAATGAAAAACTGTTTTTT.

The CDR3 reads CASSPRQSSYNSPLHF. CDR3 coding DNA: TGTGCCAGCAGCCCCCGACAGAGCTCCTATAATTCACCCCTCCACTTT. The V gene is TRBV7-9, the J gene TRBJ1-6, with D possibly matching TRBD1 (5 bases). This CDR3 comprises 16 residues. V was cut by 5 bases and J by 0 bases, with 11 bases left in between. Germline-derived CDR1 and CDR2 are SEHNR and FQNEAQ (reference sequence).

The rearrangement uses TRBV2 and TRBJ1-2; D may be TRBD1 (6 bases). Looked up from germline, CDR1 is SNHLY and CDR2 is FYNNEI. Deletions cut 6 bases from V and 3 bases from J, with 11 bases between. The CDR3 extends over 13 amino acids. The CDR3 loop is CASSGTGYYGYTF. In nucleotides, the CDR3 is TGTGCCAGCAGCGGAACAGGGTACTATGGCTACACCTTC.

The chain combines TRBV24-1 with TRBJ2-2, with a tentative D call TRBD2 (7 bases). Trimming took off 2 bases at V and 3 bases at J, with 18 bases between the two ends. There are 18 residues in the CDR3. Germline CDR1 KGHDR, CDR2 SFDVKD. CDR3 nucleotide sequence: TGTGCCACCAGTGATTCTGGGGGCTACCGGGAGGACACCGGGGAGCTGTTTTTT. Its protein is CATSDSGGYREDTGELFF.

The chain links TRBV21-1 to TRBJ2-1; TRBD2, the table's D call, was not compared with the DNA. TRBV21-1 is shown as a pseudogene. This CDR3 is built from 18 residues. The CDR3 protein is CASSKPAAGGPYYNEQFF. As DNA, the CDR3 is TGTGCCAGCAGCAAACCGGCGGCGGGGGGGCCTTACTACAATGAGCAGTTCTTC.

This chain links TRBV6-5 with TRBJ1-2, with D perhaps TRBD1 (5 bases). V lost 6 bases and J lost 5, with 13 bases in between. The CDR3 contains 13 residues. CDR1 MNHEY and CDR2 SVGAGI come from the germline V gene. CDR3 sequence (DNA): TGTGCCAGCAGGCGAGACGGACAATATGGCTACACCTTC. Protein sequence: CASRRDGQYGYTF.